The 9 T cell receptor beta chains below all came from one sample that was sequenced in a study of regulatory T cells in long-lasting Graves disease. Time point specified: newly diagnosed GD, antithyroid drugs for less than 3 months. Making the TCR library involved RNA that had been extracted from PBMCs. The authors built TCR beta libraries using iRepertoire HTBI primers and Arm-PCR of CDR3 regions. TCRdb re-derived calls from the multiplex PCR reads in MiXCR, one entry per CDR3 protein. The sample has roughly 260,000 distinct CDR3 sequences; more than 15% are singletons. The sample also formed part of further work on T cells in Graves' hyperthyroidism and ophthalmopathy.

The sample consisted of peripheral blood mononuclear cells (PBMCs), taken at new diagnosis, from a patient treated with antithyroid drugs. These TCRs come from a woman aged 25 to 45 with Graves disease.

This clonotype was found many times. The chain has TRBV29-1 and TRBJ2-2, with 8 bases that match TRBD2. The junction had 8 bases not matched to a gene; V was cut back by 7 bases and J by 1 base. Looked up from germline, CDR1 is SQVTM and CDR2 is ANQGSEA. The CDR3 consists of 15 residues. CDR3 DNA: TGCAGCGCCGGGGGGGGGCGCGGGAACACCGGGGAGCTGTTTTTT. As protein: CSAGGGRGNTGELFF.

At least ten counts were recorded for this clonotype. This rearrangement joins TRBV7-9 to TRBJ1-1; D is possibly TRBD1 (5 bases). Trimming took off 3 bases at V and 3 bases at J, with 14 bases between the two ends. Per the germline V gene, CDR1 is SEHNR and CDR2 is FQNEAQ (reference sequence). The CDR3 runs to 15 residues. The CDR3 bases are TGTGCCAGCAGCTTGTCTGACTGGGGCGACACTGAAGCTTTCTTT. Translating gives CASSLSDWGDTEAFF.

The table lists this clonotype with a few counts. No conserved phenylalanine or tryptophan ends this CDR3, so it is likely a read error. This sequence joins TRBV3-1 and TRBJ2-7; no definite D call. The CDR3 has 12 residues. V was cut by 8 bases and J by 0 bases, with 8 bases left in between. Per germline, CDR1 LGHDT and CDR2 YNNKEL (reference sequence). The DNA for the CDR3 is TGTGCCAGCTCCGAGAGCTCCTACGAGCAGTACCTC. Translation gives CASSESSYEQYL.

The chain links TRBV15 to TRBJ2-1, with unresolved D. The J call may not be correct, given that the DNA end is closer to TRBJ2-5. The CDR3 totals 13 residues. Germline lookup yields CDR1 LNHNV and CDR2 YYDKDF (reference sequence). CDR3 region: CATSGVLQETQYF. CDR3 DNA: TGTGCCACCAGTGGGGTCTTGCAAGAGACCCAGTACTTC.

This sequence joins TRBV4-2 and TRBJ2-3; 9 bases are shared with TRBD1. The end of the DNA fits TRBJ2-5 better, so the J call may be wrong. Germline-derived CDR1 and CDR2 are LGHNA and YNFKEQ. The CDR3 consists of 17 residues. CDR3 protein: CASSQDFGTGTGETQYF. CDR3 nucleotide sequence: TGTGCCAGCAGCCAAGATTTTGGGACAGGGACTGGAGAGACCCAGTACTTC.

Here the CDR3 DNA reads TGTGCCAGCAGCTTACCGGTGATGGGACTAGCGGGACGCACAGATACGCAGTATTTT. It translates to CASSLPVMGLAGRTDTQYF. V usage is TRBV13 and J usage is TRBJ2-3; 13 nucleotides line up with TRBD2. The germline V gene encodes CDR1 PRHDT and CDR2 FYEKMQ (reference sequence). The CDR3 extends over 19 amino acids. Trimming at V came to 2 bases and at J to 1 base, leaving 9 bases not matched to a gene.

In its sample, this clonotype was seen a few times. The chain is built from TRBV4-1 and TRBJ2-3; possible D gene TRBD1, 5 bases. V lost 0 bases and J lost 10, with 11 bases in between. The CDR3 is 13 residues long. CDR1 is MGHRA and CDR2 is YSYEKL in the germline V gene. The CDR3 bases are TGCGCCAGCAGCCAAGATGGCAGGGATGCGCAGTATTTT. This codes for CASSQDGRDAQYF.

In its sample, this clonotype was seen many times. The V call is TRBV5-5, the J call TRBJ1-2; 7 nucleotides line up with TRBD1. The CDR3 spans 15 residues. In germline, CDR1 is SGHKS, CDR2 YYEKEE (reference sequence). Germline trimming cut 3 bases from V and 4 bases from J; bases unmatched to any gene: 9. In DNA, the CDR3 is TGTGCCAGCAGCTCCGGGACCAGGACAGGCTATGGCTACACCTTC. This translates into CASSSGTRTGYGYTF.

Many counts were recorded for this clonotype. The chain joins TRBV7-3 to TRBJ2-7; 9 bases map to TRBD1. This CDR3 has 14 residues. The germline V gene has CDR1 SGHTA and CDR2 FQGTGA. V gave up 4 bases and J gave up 5 bases; unmatched junction bases: 6. DNA for the CDR3: TGTGCCAGCAGCTCTGGACAGGGGATAAACGAGCAGTACTTC. The encoded protein is CASSSGQGINEQYF.